This TCR beta chain was obtained from a study of glioma-infiltrating T cells. Notes on the study in general: Only very few CDR3 sequences appeared in both tissue and blood. Gliomas, especially low-grade, showed above-expected tissue-blood divergence; non-neoplastic patients showed below.

Worth noting for this clonotype: Its target is not known.

Amplification of TCR alpha and beta CDR3 regions from RNA used iRepertoire nested multiplex PCR. Input was roughly 100-450 ng of tissue mRNA or PBMC total RNA. TCRdb re-called the multiplex PCR reads through MiXCR, storing one row per CDR3 protein. Of approximately 190,000 distinct CDR3 sequences in the sample, roughly 32% were seen once. Specimen: glioma tissue, nonneoplastic brain tissue, or PBMCs (not recorded which). The receptor was derived from a human donor with low-grade glioma or glioblastoma, undergoing nonglioma brain surgery, or in good health (not recorded which).

CDR3: CASSFLAGEAFF. Written as DNA, the CDR3 is TGTGCCAGCAGTTTCTTGGCCGGGGAAGCTTTCTTT. The chain links TRBV27 to TRBJ1-1; D is undetermined. The germline V gene has CDR1 MNHEY and CDR2 SMNVEV (reference sequence). The CDR3 loop spans 12 amino acids. The germline V and J ends were trimmed by 3 bases and 8 bases, with 10 bases remaining between them.